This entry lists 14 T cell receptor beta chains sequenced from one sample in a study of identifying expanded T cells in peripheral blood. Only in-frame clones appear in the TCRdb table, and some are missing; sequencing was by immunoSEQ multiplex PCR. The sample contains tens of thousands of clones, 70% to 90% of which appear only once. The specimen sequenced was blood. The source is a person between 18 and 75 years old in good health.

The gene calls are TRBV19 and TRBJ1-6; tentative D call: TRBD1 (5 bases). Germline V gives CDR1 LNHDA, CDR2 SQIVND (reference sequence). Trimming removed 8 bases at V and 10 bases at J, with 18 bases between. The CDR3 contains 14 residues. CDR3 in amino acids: CASSTQGEESPLHF. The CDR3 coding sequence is TGTGCCAGTTCCACCCAGGGCGAAGAGTCACCCCTCCACTTT.

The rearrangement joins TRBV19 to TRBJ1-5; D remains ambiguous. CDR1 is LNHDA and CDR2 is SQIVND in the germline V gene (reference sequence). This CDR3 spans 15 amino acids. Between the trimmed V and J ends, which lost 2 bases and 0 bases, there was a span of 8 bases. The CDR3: CASSIYWGSNQPQHF. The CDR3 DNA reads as TGTGCCAGTAGTATATATTGGGGTAGCAATCAGCCCCAGCATTTT.

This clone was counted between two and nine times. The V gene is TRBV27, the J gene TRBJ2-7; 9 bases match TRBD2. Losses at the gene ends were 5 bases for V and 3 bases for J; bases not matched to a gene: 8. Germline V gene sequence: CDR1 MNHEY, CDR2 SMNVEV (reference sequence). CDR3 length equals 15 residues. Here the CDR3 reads CASSASAGGGYEQYF. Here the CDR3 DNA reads TGTGCCAGCAGTGCATCAGCGGGGGGCGGCTACGAGCAGTACTTC.

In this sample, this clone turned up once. CDR3 sequence (DNA): TGTGCCAGAAATGGGGCGGGGGGGACCGATACGCAGTATTTT. Translating it yields CARNGAGGTDTQYF. The rearrangement links TRBV2 to TRBJ2-3; 9 nucleotides align to TRBD2. The CDR3 has 14 amino acids. Germline V CDR1 and CDR2: SNHLY, FYNNEI. The V and J ends lost 9 bases and 6 bases, in that order; junction bases with no gene match: 10.

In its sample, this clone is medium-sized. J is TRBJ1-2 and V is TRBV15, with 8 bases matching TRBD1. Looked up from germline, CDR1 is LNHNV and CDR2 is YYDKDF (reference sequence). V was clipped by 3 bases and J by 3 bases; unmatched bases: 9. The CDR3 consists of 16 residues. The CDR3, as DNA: TGTGCCACCAGCAGTCTATTCCAGGGGGCCCACTATGGCTACACCTTC. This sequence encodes CATSSLFQGAHYGYTF.

DNA for the CDR3: TGTGCCAGCAGTTTTATTTCTTCAGGGGGAAGCACCGGGGAGCTGTTTTTT. This encodes CASSFISSGGSTGELFF. The V call is TRBV27, the J call TRBJ2-2, with 7 bases matching TRBD1. Germline V gene lookup returns CDR1 MNHEY and CDR2 SMNVEV (reference sequence). CDR3 length: 17 amino acids. The V gene end was trimmed by 3 bases and the J gene end by 4 bases; junction bases not matched to a gene: 11.

CDR3 bases: TGTGCCGGCCAAGGGATTCCAAATTCACCCCTCCACTTT. Its translation is CAGQGIPNSPLHF. The rearrangement joins TRBV30 to TRBJ1-6; D is undetermined. The V and J ends lost 8 bases and 7 bases respectively, with 15 bases between them. The CDR3 is made up of 13 amino acids. The V gene's germline CDR1 is GTSNPN and CDR2 SVGIG (reference sequence).

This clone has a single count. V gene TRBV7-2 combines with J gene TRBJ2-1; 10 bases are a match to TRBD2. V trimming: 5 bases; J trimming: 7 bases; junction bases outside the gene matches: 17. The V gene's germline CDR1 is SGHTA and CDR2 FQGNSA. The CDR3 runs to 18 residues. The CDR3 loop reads CASSPTPDLAGEGNEQFF. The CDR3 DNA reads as TGTGCCAGCAGCCCAACCCCAGATCTAGCGGGGGAAGGGAATGAGCAGTTCTTC.

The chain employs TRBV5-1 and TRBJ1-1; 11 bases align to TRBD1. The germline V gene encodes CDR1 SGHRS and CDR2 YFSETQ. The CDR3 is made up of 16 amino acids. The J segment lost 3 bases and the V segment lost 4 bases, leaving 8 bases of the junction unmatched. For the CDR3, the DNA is TGCGCCAGCAGCCCCGGACAGGGGGCATATGACACTGAAGCTTTCTTT. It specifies CASSPGQGAYDTEAFF.

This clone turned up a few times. The CDR3 loop is CATSRFSGTVVSGANVLTF. DNA of the CDR3: TGTGCCACCAGCAGGTTCTCCGGGACCGTGGTTTCTGGGGCCAACGTCCTGACTTTC. This chain connects TRBV15 to TRBJ2-6; D is possibly TRBD1 or TRBD2 (5 bases each). V was clipped by 3 bases and J by 1 base, with 19 bases between them. In germline, CDR1 is LNHNV, CDR2 YYDKDF (reference sequence). The CDR3 spans 19 residues. The complete variable domain, with remaining parts taken from reference TRBV15 and TRBJ2-6, reads DAMVIQNPRYQVTQFGKPVTLSCSQTLNHNVMYWYQQKSSQAPKLLFHYYDKDFNNEADTPDNFQSRRPNTSFCFLDIRSPGLGDTAMYLCATSRFSGTVVSGANVLTFGAGSRLTVL.

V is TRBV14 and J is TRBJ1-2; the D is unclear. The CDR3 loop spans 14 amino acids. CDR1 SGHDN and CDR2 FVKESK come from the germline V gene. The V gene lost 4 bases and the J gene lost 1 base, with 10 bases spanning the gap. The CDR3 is CASSPRILNYGYTF. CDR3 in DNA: TGTGCCAGCAGCCCCCGGATCCTTAACTATGGCTACACCTTC.

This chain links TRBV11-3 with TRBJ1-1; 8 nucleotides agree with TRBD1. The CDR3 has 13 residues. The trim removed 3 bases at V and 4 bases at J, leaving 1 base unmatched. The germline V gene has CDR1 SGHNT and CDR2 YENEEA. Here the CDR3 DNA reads TGTGCCAGCAGCTTTACAGGGGGCACTGAAGCTTTCTTT. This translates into CASSFTGGTEAFF.

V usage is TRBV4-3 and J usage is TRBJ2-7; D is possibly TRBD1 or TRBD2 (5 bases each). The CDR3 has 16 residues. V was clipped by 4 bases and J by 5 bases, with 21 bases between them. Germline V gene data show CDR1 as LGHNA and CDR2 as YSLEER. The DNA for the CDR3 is TGCGCCAGCAGCCTAACGTGGATCGTGGGGGAAAACGAGCAGTACTTC. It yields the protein CASSLTWIVGENEQYF.

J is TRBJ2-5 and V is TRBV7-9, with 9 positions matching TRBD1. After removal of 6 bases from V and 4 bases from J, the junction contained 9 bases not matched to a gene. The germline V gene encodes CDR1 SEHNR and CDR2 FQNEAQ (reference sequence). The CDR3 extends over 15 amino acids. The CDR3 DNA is TGTGCCAGCAGTACCGGGACAGGGTTTGGAGAGACCCAGTACTTC. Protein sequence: CASSTGTGFGETQYF.